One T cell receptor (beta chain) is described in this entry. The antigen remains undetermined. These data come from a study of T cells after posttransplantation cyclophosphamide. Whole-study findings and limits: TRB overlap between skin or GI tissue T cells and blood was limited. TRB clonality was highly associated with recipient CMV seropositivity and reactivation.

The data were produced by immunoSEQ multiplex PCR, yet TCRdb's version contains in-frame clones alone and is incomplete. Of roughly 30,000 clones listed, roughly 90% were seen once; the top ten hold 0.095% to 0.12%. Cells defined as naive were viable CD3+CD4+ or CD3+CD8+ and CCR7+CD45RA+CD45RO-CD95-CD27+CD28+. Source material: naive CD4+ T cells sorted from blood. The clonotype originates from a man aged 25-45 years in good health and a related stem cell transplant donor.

In nucleotides, the CDR3 is TGTGCCAGCAGCTTAGCCCTACAGGGATCCTACGAGCAGTACTTC. Translated: CASSLALQGSYEQYF. The chain has TRBV5-6 and TRBJ2-7, with D maybe TRBD1 (6 bases). V was cut by 2 bases and J by 1 base, with 13 bases left in between. Germline assignment: CDR1 SGHDT and CDR2 YYEEEE. The length of the CDR3 is 15 residues.